Below, 3 T cell receptor beta chains from the same sample are listed, as sequenced in a study of monozygotic twins with cystic fibrosis (dated by TCRdb to about 2021). Libraries were constructed by the immunoSEQ multiplex PCR assay. The source is immuneACCESS, and TCRdb retained only in-frame sequences with V and J called. Part of the clones is not carried over; for the studies checked, unresolved V genes explain less than half of this, and the remainder is unexplained. The sample has some 15,000 clones on record, roughly 84% of them singletons. About 1% of the sample comes from the top ten. The sample taken for sequencing was blood. All receptors come from a boy younger than 18 with cystic fibrosis.

This sequence joins TRBV2 and TRBJ1-1; maybe TRBD1 (6 bases). The germline V gene encodes CDR1 SNHLY and CDR2 FYNNEI. This CDR3 has 14 residues. V dropped 5 bases and J dropped 1 base, with 11 bases sitting between them. In nucleotides, the CDR3 is TGTGCCAGCAGTACGGACAGAAAGAACACTGAAGCTTTCTTT. It translates to CASSTDRKNTEAFF.

The rearrangement uses TRBV11-2 and TRBJ2-7; 10 nucleotides align to TRBD1. CDR3 size: 17 residues. J gave up 7 bases and V 4 bases, and 16 bases lay outside the gene matches. The germline V gene has CDR1 SGHAT and CDR2 FQNNGV. CDR3: CASSSNRDRGKAREQYF. In DNA form, the CDR3 reads TGTGCCAGCAGCTCGAACCGGGACAGGGGAAAAGCGAGAGAGCAGTACTTC.

This chain joins TRBV28 and TRBJ1-5; TRBD1 might be the D (5 bases). The CDR3 has 13 residues. CDR1 and CDR2 from the germline V gene are MDHEN and SYDVKM. The V end lost 9 bases, the J end lost 6 bases, and 15 bases lay between the germline ends. This CDR3 reads CASSRQMFQPQHF. CDR3 nucleotides: TGTGCCAGTAGCAGACAGATGTTTCAGCCCCAGCATTTT.